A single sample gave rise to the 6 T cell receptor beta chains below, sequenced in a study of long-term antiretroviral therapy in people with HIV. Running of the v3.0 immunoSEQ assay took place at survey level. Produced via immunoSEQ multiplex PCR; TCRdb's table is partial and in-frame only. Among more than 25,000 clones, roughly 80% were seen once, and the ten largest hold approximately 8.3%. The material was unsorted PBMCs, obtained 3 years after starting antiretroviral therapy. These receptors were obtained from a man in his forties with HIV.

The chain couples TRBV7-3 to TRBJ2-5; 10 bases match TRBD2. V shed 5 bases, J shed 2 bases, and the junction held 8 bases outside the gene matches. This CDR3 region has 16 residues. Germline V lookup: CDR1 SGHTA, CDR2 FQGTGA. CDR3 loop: CASSTIAGGNQETQYF. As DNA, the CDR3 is TGTGCCAGCAGCACTATAGCGGGAGGAAATCAAGAGACCCAGTACTTC.

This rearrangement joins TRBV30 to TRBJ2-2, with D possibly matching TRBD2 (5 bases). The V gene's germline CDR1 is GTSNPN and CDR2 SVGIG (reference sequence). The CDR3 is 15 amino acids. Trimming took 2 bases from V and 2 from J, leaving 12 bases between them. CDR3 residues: CAWSSGRFNTGELFF. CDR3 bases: TGTGCCTGGAGTAGCGGACGGTTTAACACCGGGGAGCTGTTTTTT. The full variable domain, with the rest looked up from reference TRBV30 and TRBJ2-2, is SQTIHQWPATLVQPVGSPLSLECTVEGTSNPNLYWYRQAAGRGLQLLFYSVGIGQISSEVPQNLSASRPQDRQFILSSKKLLLSDSGFYLCAWSSGRFNTGELFFGEGSRLTVL.

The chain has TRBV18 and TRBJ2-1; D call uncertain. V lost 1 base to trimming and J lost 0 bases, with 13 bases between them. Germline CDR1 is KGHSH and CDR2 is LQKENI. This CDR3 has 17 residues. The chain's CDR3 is CASSPLVSTRSYNEQFF. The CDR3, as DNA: TGTGCCAGCTCACCACTCGTCTCTACTCGCTCCTACAATGAGCAGTTCTTC.

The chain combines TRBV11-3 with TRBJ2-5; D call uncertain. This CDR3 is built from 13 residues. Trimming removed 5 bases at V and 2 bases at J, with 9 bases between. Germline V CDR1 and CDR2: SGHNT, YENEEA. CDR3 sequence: CASSPDRQETQYF. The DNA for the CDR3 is TGTGCCAGCAGCCCCGATCGGCAAGAGACCCAGTACTTC.

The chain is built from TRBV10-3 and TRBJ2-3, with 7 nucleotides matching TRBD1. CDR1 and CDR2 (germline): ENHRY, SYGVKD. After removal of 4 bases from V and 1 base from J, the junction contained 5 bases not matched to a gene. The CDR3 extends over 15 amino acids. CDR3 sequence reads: CAISGQGVRTDTQYF. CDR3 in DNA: TGTGCCATCAGTGGGCAGGGGGTACGCACAGATACGCAGTATTTT.

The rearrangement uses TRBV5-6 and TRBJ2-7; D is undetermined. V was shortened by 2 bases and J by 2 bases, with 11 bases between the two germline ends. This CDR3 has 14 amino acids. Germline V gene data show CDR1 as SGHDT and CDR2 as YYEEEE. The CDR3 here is CASSFRDPPYEQYF. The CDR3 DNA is TGTGCCAGCAGCTTTAGGGATCCACCCTACGAGCAGTACTTC.